Listed below are T cell receptor beta chains from one sample, sequenced in a study of early T cells in non-severe SARS-CoV-2 infection. TCRdb fed the 5' RACE reads into MiXCR, producing one record per CDR3 protein. This sample has roughly 57,000 distinct CDR3 sequences; under 15% occur once, and the top ten carry 7.5% to 10%. The sequenced sample was whole blood, obtained at baseline. The source is an adult who was a healthcare worker with PCR-confirmed SARS-CoV-2 infection or an uninfected control (not recorded which). The CDR3 runs from the conserved cysteine through the conserved F or W. The D gene is left open where the match is weak. Not every row has a clone size; where given, it reads once, few, many or a size class.

d_call,j_call,v_call,clone_size,cdr3_nt,cdr3_aa
.,TRBJ2-5,TRBV7-2,many,TGTGCCAGCAGCTTAACGGCGGGGGAGACCCAGTACTTC,CASSLTAGETQYF
TRBD2,TRBJ2-2,TRBV7-3,.,TGTGCCAGCAGCTTCTCAGCGGGAGGGCCTATCGGGGAGCTGTTTTTT,CASSFSAGGPIGELFF
.,TRBJ1-1,TRBV28,.,TGTGCCAGCAGTCCGCAGGGTTCTGAAGCTTTCTTT,CASSPQGSEAFF
.,TRBJ1-1,TRBV30,.,TGTGCCTGGAGCCTGGTGAGGGGTGAAACTTTCTTT,CAWSLVRGETFF
.,TRBJ1-2,TRBV4-1,.,TGCGCCAGCAGCCAGGGAGGGAACCATGGCTACACCTTC,CASSQGGNHGYTF
TRBD1,TRBJ2-7,TRBV9,few,TGTGCCAGCAGCGTGGGACAGGAAAGGGAGCAGTACTTC,CASSVGQEREQYF
.,TRBJ2-7,TRBV11-2,few,TGTGCCAGCAGCCTAACGCTCAAGACCGGGACGGAACTCTACGAGCAGTACTTC,CASSLTLKTGTELYEQYF
TRBD1,TRBJ2-2,TRBV5-5,.,TGTGCCAGCAGCCTGGGACAGGTGAACACCGGGGAGCTGTTTTTT,CASSLGQVNTGELFF
.,TRBJ2-3,TRBV5-1,.,TGCGCCAGCAGCTTCAGACAACTAGATACGCAGTATTTT,CASSFRQLDTQYF
.,TRBJ2-7,TRBV6-6,few,TGTGCCAGCAGCCGGGACTCTCTCTACGAGCAGTACTTC,CASSRDSLYEQYF
.,TRBJ1-3,TRBV28,few,TGTGCCAGCTTATCGCGGGGAAACACCATATATTTT,CASLSRGNTIYF
TRBD2,TRBJ2-7,TRBV20-1,many,TGCAGTGCTAACCGGGGGGTCCACAGCCTGCAGTACTTC,CSANRGVHSLQYF
.,TRBJ1-4,TRBV6-1,few,TGTGCCAGCGGAGACAGAACTAATGAAAAACTGTTTTTT,CASGDRTNEKLFF
.,TRBJ2-2,TRBV28,many,TGTGCCAGCAGTTTAACGGAAACCGGGGAGCTGTTTTTT,CASSLTETGELFF
.,TRBJ2-1,TRBV2,once,TGTGCCAGCAGTGATGAATCTGGGTTTGGAGACAATGAGCAGTTCTTC,CASSDESGFGDNEQFF
TRBD2,TRBJ2-3,TRBV19,.,TGTGCCAGTAGTCCCTGGGAGGGCGATACGCAGTATTTT,CASSPWEGDTQYF
.,TRBJ2-1,TRBV25-1,few,TGTGCCAGCAGGGAGGGGTCCTCCTACAATGAGCAGTTCTTC,CASREGSSYNEQFF
.,TRBJ2-3,TRBV7-9,many,TGTGCCAGCACCTACGGCGGGGTCACAGATACGCAGTATTTT,CASTYGGVTDTQYF
.,TRBJ1-2,TRBV6-5,few,TGTGCCAGCAGTTACGACGGCTATGGCTACACCTTC,CASSYDGYGYTF
.,TRBJ1-1,TRBV6-2/TRBV6-3,.,TGTGCCACCGAGGGGGGCTTGAACACTGAAGCTTTCTTT,CATEGGLNTEAFF
.,TRBJ1-6,TRBV24-1,.,TGTGCCACCAGTGGTACTGCGAATTCACCCCTCCACTTT,CATSGTANSPLHF
.,TRBJ1-1,TRBV3-1,many,TGTGCCAGCAGCCACCCGAGGCGAGGGGACACTGAAGCTTTCTTT,CASSHPRRGDTEAFF